What follows are 20 T cell receptor beta chains derived from one specimen sequenced in a study of cytomegalovirus exposure and HLA in healthy donors (dated by TCRdb to about 2017). Libraries were built with the immunoSEQ multiplex PCR assay. The multiplex PCR relied on a mix of 60 forward primers for TCR Vbeta segments and 13 reverse primers for TCR Jbeta segments. TCRdb's version of the immuneACCESS table is confined to in-frame rearrangements and falls short of the full clone set. An unresolved V gene accounts for under half of the shortfall where checked; the remainder is of unknown origin. This sample lists around 150,000 clones; about 86% were detected once. The leading ten clones occupy roughly 5% of the sample. Sequencing was performed on PBMCs. Source of these receptors: a woman aged 30 to 39 in good health and CMV-seronegative.

The genes are TRBV30 and TRBJ2-7, with 9 bases fitting TRBD1. The ends lost 3 bases at V and 3 bases at J; junction bases unmatched: 9. The CDR3 runs 15 residues. Germline V gene lookup returns CDR1 GTSNPN and CDR2 SVGIG (reference sequence). Here the CDR3 reads CAWSVWDRVNYEQYF. Here the CDR3 DNA reads TGTGCCTGGAGCGTATGGGACAGGGTCAACTACGAGCAGTACTTC.

This clone was observed once. The chain couples TRBV28 to TRBJ2-7, with 10 positions matching TRBD1. V shed 8 bases, J shed 6 bases, and the junction held 19 bases outside the gene matches. CDR1 is MDHEN and CDR2 is SYDVKM in the germline V gene. This CDR3 comprises 17 residues. CDR3 protein: CASGGQGLVRDSAEQYF. The CDR3 DNA reads as TGTGCCAGCGGGGGACAGGGGTTGGTCCGGGATTCAGCCGAGCAGTACTTC.

The chain recombines TRBV7-8 with TRBJ2-1; possibly TRBD1 for D (5 bases). Germline CDR1 SGHVS, CDR2 FQNEAQ. There are 13 residues in the CDR3. V lost 5 bases and J lost 4, with 9 bases in between. CDR3 nucleotides: TGTGCCAGCAGCGTAGACAGTTACAATGAGCAGTTCTTC. Translated, it gives CASSVDSYNEQFF.

This clone has more than one count but fewer than ten. The genes are TRBV19 and TRBJ2-6; tentative D call: TRBD2 (5 bases). The CDR3 spans 16 residues. V lost 2 bases, J lost 0 bases, and 8 bases lay in between. The V gene's germline CDR1 is LNHDA and CDR2 SQIVND (reference sequence). The CDR3 region is CASSIPLDSGANVLTF. DNA for the CDR3: TGTGCCAGTAGTATACCACTAGACTCTGGGGCCAACGTCCTGACTTTC.

The V call is TRBV5-1, the J call TRBJ1-2; no clear D. Trimming left V 0 bases short and J 3 bases short, with 12 bases between. This CDR3 contains 15 residues. Germline values: CDR1 SGHRS, CDR2 YFSETQ. The DNA of the CDR3 is TGCGCCAGCAGCTTGGAAAGCGGGGTTGACTATGGCTACACCTTC. It yields the protein CASSLESGVDYGYTF.

This chain links TRBV10-3 with TRBJ1-1; D is unresolved. The CDR3 sequence is 14 residues long. Trimming stripped 10 bases from V and 1 base from J, with 16 bases between. Germline V CDR1 and CDR2: ENHRY, SYGVKD. Here the CDR3 reads CASSSLTANTEAFF. The CDR3 DNA sequence: TGTGCCAGCTCCTCTTTAACAGCGAACACTGAAGCTTTCTTT.

The CDR3 coding sequence is TGTGCCTGGAGCTCCACAGGGGCTGGCAATCAGCCCCAGCATTTT. Its translation is CAWSSTGAGNQPQHF. This sequence joins TRBV30 and TRBJ1-5, with TRBD1 matching 7 bases. J gave up 2 bases and V 3 bases, and 7 bases lay outside the gene matches. Germline CDR1 and CDR2: GTSNPN and SVGIG (reference sequence). The CDR3 totals 15 residues.

The chain employs TRBV5-4 and TRBJ2-5, with a weak D call TRBD1 (6 bases). Near its end, the DNA agrees better with TRBJ2-7, so the J call may be wrong. The germline gives CDR1 SGHNT, CDR2 YYREEE (reference sequence). The CDR3 has 15 residues. The CDR3 region is CASSLAWTEPYEQYF. The DNA of the CDR3 is TGTGCCAGCAGCTTGGCCTGGACAGAGCCCTACGAGCAGTACTTC.

This clone was detected only a few times. The rearrangement joins TRBV5-1 to TRBJ1-4, with 8 bases matching TRBD1. The CDR3 is 19 amino acids. Germline lookup yields CDR1 SGHRS and CDR2 YFSETQ. J gave up 2 bases and V 5 bases, and 17 bases lay outside the gene matches. For the CDR3, the DNA is TGCGCCAGCAGACCCGGACAGGGTGGGGTATCGGTGACTAATGAAAAACTGTTTTTT. Translated: CASRPGQGGVSVTNEKLFF.

The chain is built from TRBV5-5 and TRBJ1-1; 9 bases are shared with TRBD1. The J segment lost 4 bases and the V segment lost 0 bases, leaving 1 base of the junction unmatched. CDR1 is SGHKS, CDR2 YYEKEE, per germline (reference sequence). The CDR3 loop spans 14 amino acids. The chain's CDR3 is CASSLEDRGTEAFF. The CDR3 DNA follows: TGTGCCAGCAGCTTGGAGGACAGGGGCACTGAAGCTTTCTTT.

The V call is TRBV7-2, the J call TRBJ2-7; D is unresolved. The germline V and J ends were trimmed by 5 bases and 2 bases, with 13 bases remaining between them. The CDR3 has 14 residues. CDR1 is SGHTA, CDR2 FQGNSA, per germline. The CDR3 reads CASSTQSNTYEQYF. CDR3 coding DNA: TGTGCCAGCAGCACACAGTCAAATACCTACGAGCAGTACTTC.

V gene TRBV19 combines with J gene TRBJ2-1; 9 positions agree with TRBD2. The CDR3 contains 15 residues. Germline V CDR1 and CDR2: LNHDA, SQIVND (reference sequence). Trimming took 4 bases from V and 3 from J; bases not matched to a gene: 4. CDR3 DNA: TGTGCCAGTAGTAGGATAGCGGGGGTCTACAATGAGCAGTTCTTC. This sequence encodes CASSRIAGVYNEQFF.

This chain joins TRBV30 and TRBJ1-2, with 9 bases that match TRBD1. Unmatched junction bases numbered 13, after V lost 3 bases and J lost 2 bases. The CDR3 length is 17 residues. The V gene's germline CDR1 is GTSNPN and CDR2 SVGIG (reference sequence). CDR3 amino acids: CAWSRFLRTGANYGYTF. The CDR3 nucleotides read TGTGCCTGGAGCCGATTCCTTAGGACAGGGGCCAACTATGGCTACACCTTC.

This clone was counted once. The rearrangement joins TRBV4-3 to TRBJ2-2; D ambiguous. CDR1 and CDR2 from the germline V gene are LGHNA and YSLEER. This CDR3 spans 16 amino acids. V lost 1 base, J lost 7 bases, and 16 bases lay in between. As DNA, the CDR3 is TGCGCCAGCAGCCAAGGTCGTCCGACACCCAACGGGGAGCTGTTTTTT. Translated, it gives CASSQGRPTPNGELFF.

The CDR3 DNA reads as TGCGCCAGCAGTGATCCGGGACAGCCTTTTTTCTTT. Amino acid sequence: CASSDPGQPFFF. This chain uses TRBV10-1 with TRBJ1-1; TRBD1 agrees at 7 bases. V lost 3 bases and J lost 13; bases outside the gene matches: 8. The CDR3 is made up of 12 amino acids. Germline loops: CDR1 WNHNN, CDR2 SYGVQD (reference sequence).

The rearrangement links TRBV2 to TRBJ2-7; TRBD1 is a possible D gene (5 bases). The V end lost 10 bases, the J end lost 2 bases, and 18 bases lay between the germline ends. The CDR3 runs 14 residues. The germline V gene has CDR1 SNHLY and CDR2 FYNNEI. The CDR3 DNA reads as TGTGCCATCCTTGCACAGGCGTTTCCCTACGAGCAGTACTTC. Translating gives CAILAQAFPYEQYF.

Note on this clone: Relative to the germline gene, one junction end is altered; a read error may explain this. Distinct nucleotide sequences in the sample also encode this CDR3. The rearrangement uses TRBV2 and TRBJ2-7, with D tentatively TRBD1 (5 bases). Germline CDR1 and CDR2: SNHLY and FYNNEI. The CDR3 covers 14 residues. CDR3 sequence reads: CASSDRQQGYEQYF. In DNA form, the CDR3 reads TGCGCCAGCAGTGACAGACAGCAAGGGTACGAGCAGTACTTC.

Regarding this clone: One end of the junction fails to match germline, which may point to a read error. The chain combines TRBV7-9 with TRBJ2-7, with 10 nucleotides matching TRBD2. The CDR3 covers 18 residues. The V gene's germline CDR1 is SEHNR and CDR2 FQNEAQ (reference sequence). CDR3 sequence (DNA): TGTTCCAGCAGCTTACCTCCCTCTAGCGGGAGTGGGTCCTACGAGCAGTACTTC. Protein product: CSSSLPPSSGSGSYEQYF.

This chain uses TRBV7-2 with TRBJ2-2, with TRBD1 as a possible D gene (5 bases). V was cut by 2 bases and J by 5 bases, with 15 bases left in between. Germline V gives CDR1 SGHTA, CDR2 FQGNSA. This CDR3 contains 16 residues. The CDR3 DNA reads TGTGCCAGCAGCTTATACCAGGGTAGACGAACCGGGGAGCTGTTTTTT. It yields the protein CASSLYQGRRTGELFF.

The chain couples TRBV6-1 to TRBJ1-5; TRBD1 might be the D (6 bases). The CDR3 is made up of 13 amino acids. Trimming left V 3 bases short and J 6 bases short, with 9 bases between. In germline, CDR1 is MNHNS, CDR2 SASEGT. Written as DNA, the CDR3 is TGTGCCAGCAGTGACAGGGGTATTCAGCCCCAGCATTTT. It yields the protein CASSDRGIQPQHF.